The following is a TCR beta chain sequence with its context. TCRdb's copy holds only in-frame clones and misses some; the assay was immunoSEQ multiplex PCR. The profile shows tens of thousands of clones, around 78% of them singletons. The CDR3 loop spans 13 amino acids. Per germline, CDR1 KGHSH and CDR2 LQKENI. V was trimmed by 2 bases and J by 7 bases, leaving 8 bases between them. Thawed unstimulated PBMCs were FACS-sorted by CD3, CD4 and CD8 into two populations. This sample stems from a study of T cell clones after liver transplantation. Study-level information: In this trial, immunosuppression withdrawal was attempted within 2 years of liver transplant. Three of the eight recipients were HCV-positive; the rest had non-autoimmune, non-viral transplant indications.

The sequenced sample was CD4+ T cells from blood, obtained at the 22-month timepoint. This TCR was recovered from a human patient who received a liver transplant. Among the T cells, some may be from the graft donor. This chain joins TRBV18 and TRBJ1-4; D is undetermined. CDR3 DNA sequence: TGTGCCAGCTCACCAGGGTATGGTGAAAAACTGTTTTTT. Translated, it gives CASSPGYGEKLFF.